These T cell receptor beta chains were read from a single sample in a study of blood T cell repertoires in COVID-19. Some clones are missing from TCRdb's copy, which holds only in-frame ones; the method was immunoSEQ multiplex PCR. The sample lists tens of thousands of clones, 72% occurring once. The material sequenced was PBMCs or T cells enriched from blood (not recorded which). These receptors came from a woman aged 60-70 years who had been exposed to COVID-19. The CDR3 runs from the conserved cysteine through the conserved F or W. Fields, in order: J gene, V gene, D gene, clone size, CDR3 protein, CDR3 DNA. The D gene is left open where the match is weak. Clone sizes are given selectively: once, few, many, or a class where the clone is expanded.

J gene: TRBJ1-1; V gene: TRBV28; D gene: TRBD1; clone size: .; CDR3 protein: CASSLGGTGTMNTEAFF; CDR3 DNA: TGTGCCAGCAGTTTAGGGGGGACAGGGACCATGAACACTGAAGCTTTCTTT
J gene: TRBJ1-2; V gene: TRBV30; D gene: TRBD1; clone size: .; CDR3 protein: CAWSPNYRGYYGYTF; CDR3 DNA: TGTGCCTGGAGTCCCAACTACAGGGGGTACTATGGCTACACCTTC
J gene: TRBJ2-3; V gene: TRBV2; D gene: .; clone size: .; CDR3 protein: CASSSSLTDTQYF; CDR3 DNA: TGTGCCAGCAGTTCTAGCCTCACAGATACGCAGTATTTT
J gene: TRBJ2-3; V gene: TRBV9; D gene: .; clone size: .; CDR3 protein: CASQPGSTDTQYF; CDR3 DNA: TGTGCCAGCCAACCGGGGAGCACAGATACGCAGTATTTT
J gene: TRBJ1-2; V gene: TRBV30; D gene: .; clone size: .; CDR3 protein: CALYTDYGYTF; CDR3 DNA: TGTGCCTTATACACAGACTATGGCTACACCTTC
J gene: TRBJ2-7; V gene: TRBV2; D gene: TRBD2; clone size: once; CDR3 protein: CASRPGLQIYEQYF; CDR3 DNA: TGTGCCAGCAGGCCGGGACTACAGATCTACGAGCAGTACTTC
J gene: TRBJ2-1; V gene: TRBV27; D gene: TRBD2; clone size: few; CDR3 protein: CASRPRTSGSNEQFF; CDR3 DNA: TGTGCCAGCAGGCCCCGGACTAGCGGGAGTAATGAGCAGTTCTTC
J gene: TRBJ1-5; V gene: TRBV4-1; D gene: .; clone size: .; CDR3 protein: CASSQADSLPQHF; CDR3 DNA: TGCGCCAGCAGCCAAGCAGACAGTTTGCCCCAGCATTTT
J gene: TRBJ1-2; V gene: TRBV3-1/TRBV3-2; D gene: TRBD1; clone size: .; CDR3 protein: CASSQGRQGNFGYTF; CDR3 DNA: TGTGCCAGCAGCCAAGGAAGACAGGGGAATTTTGGCTACACCTTC
J gene: TRBJ2-1; V gene: TRBV5-1; D gene: TRBD2; clone size: .; CDR3 protein: CASSLEPSGTSGSNEQFF; CDR3 DNA: TGCGCCAGCAGCTTGGAACCTTCCGGGACTAGCGGGAGTAATGAGCAGTTCTTC
J gene: TRBJ2-5; V gene: TRBV19; D gene: .; clone size: .; CDR3 protein: CASSVQGRETQYF; CDR3 DNA: TGTGCCAGTAGTGTTCAGGGAAGGGAGACCCAGTACTTC
J gene: TRBJ2-7; V gene: TRBV28; D gene: TRBD1; clone size: few; CDR3 protein: CASSLALGTGGYEQYF; CDR3 DNA: TGTGCCAGCAGTTTGGCGTTGGGGACAGGGGGCTACGAGCAGTACTTC
J gene: TRBJ2-1; V gene: TRBV19; D gene: .; clone size: .; CDR3 protein: CASSQVRSYEQFF; CDR3 DNA: TGTGCCAGTAGCCAAGTTAGGAGCTACGAGCAGTTCTTC
J gene: TRBJ1-1; V gene: TRBV19; D gene: TRBD1; clone size: .; CDR3 protein: CASSQGVGMNTEAFF; CDR3 DNA: TGTGCCAGTAGTCAGGGGGTAGGGATGAACACTGAAGCTTTCTTT
J gene: TRBJ2-7; V gene: TRBV5-1; D gene: .; clone size: .; CDR3 protein: CASSSVRGSFGEQYF; CDR3 DNA: TGCGCCAGCAGTTCCGTTCGAGGTTCTTTCGGAGAGCAGTACTTC
J gene: TRBJ2-2; V gene: TRBV2; D gene: .; clone size: many; CDR3 protein: CASTPDRLITGELFF; CDR3 DNA: TGTGCCAGCACCCCCGACAGGCTGATCACCGGGGAGCTGTTTTTT